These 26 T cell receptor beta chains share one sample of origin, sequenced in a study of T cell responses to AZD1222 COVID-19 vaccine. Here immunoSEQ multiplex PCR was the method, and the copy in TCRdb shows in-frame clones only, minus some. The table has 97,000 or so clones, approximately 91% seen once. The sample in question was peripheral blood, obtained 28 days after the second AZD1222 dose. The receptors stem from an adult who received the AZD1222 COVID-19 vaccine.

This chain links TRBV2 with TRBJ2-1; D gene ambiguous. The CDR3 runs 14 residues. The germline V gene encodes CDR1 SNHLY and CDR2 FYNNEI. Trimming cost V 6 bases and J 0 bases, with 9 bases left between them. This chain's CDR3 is CASRMLSSYNEQFF. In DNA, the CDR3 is TGTGCCAGCAGAATGTTGAGCTCCTACAATGAGCAGTTCTTC.

CDR3 loop: CSVVTGGPAAFF. The CDR3, as DNA: TGCAGCGTTGTGACAGGGGGACCTGCCGCTTTCTTT. The chain combines TRBV29-1 with TRBJ1-1, with 9 positions matching TRBD1. The CDR3 is 12 amino acids. With V trimmed by 4 bases and J by 11 bases, 8 bases remained unmatched. Germline V lookup: CDR1 SQVTM, CDR2 ANQGSEA.

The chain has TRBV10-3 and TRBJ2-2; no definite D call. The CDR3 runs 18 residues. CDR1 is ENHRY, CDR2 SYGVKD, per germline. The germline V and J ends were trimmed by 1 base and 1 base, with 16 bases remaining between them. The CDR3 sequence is CAISEFGYPVGNTGELFF. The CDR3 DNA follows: TGTGCCATCAGTGAGTTCGGTTACCCGGTGGGGAACACCGGGGAGCTGTTTTTT.

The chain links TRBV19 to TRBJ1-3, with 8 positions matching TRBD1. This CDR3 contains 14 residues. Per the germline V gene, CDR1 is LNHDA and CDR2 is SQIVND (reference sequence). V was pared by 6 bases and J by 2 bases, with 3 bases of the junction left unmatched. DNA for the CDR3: TGTGCCAGTAGGACCAGGGGGCCTGGAAACACCATATATTTT. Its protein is CASRTRGPGNTIYF.

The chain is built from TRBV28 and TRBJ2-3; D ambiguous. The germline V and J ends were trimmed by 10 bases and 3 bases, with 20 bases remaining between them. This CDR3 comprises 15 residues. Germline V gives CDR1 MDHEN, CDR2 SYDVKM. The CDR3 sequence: CATDDRASRTDTQYF. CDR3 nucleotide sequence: TGTGCCACTGATGACCGGGCCTCGCGGACAGATACGCAGTATTTT.

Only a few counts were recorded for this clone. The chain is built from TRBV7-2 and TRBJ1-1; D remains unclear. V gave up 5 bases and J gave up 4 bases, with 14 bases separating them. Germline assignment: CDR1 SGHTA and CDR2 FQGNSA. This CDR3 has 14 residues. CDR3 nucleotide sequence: TGTGCCAGCAGCCCTAACTCCCGAGGCACTGAAGCTTTCTTT. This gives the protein CASSPNSRGTEAFF.

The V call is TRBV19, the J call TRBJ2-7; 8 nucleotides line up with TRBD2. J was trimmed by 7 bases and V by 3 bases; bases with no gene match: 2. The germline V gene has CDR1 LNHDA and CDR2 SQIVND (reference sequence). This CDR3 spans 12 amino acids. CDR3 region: CASSISSGEQYF. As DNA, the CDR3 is TGTGCCAGTAGTATCTCTAGCGGGGAGCAGTACTTC.

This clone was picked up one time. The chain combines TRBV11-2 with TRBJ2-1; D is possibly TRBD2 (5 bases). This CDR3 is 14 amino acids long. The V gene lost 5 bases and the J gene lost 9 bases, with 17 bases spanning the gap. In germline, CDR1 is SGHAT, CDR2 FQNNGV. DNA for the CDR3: TGTGCCAGCAGCCCGCGTGAGGGCCACGGTGAGCAGTTCTTC. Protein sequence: CASSPREGHGEQFF.

The CDR3 spells CASSQGFGSYNEQFF. In DNA, the CDR3 is TGCGCCAGCAGCCAAGGATTCGGGAGTTACAATGAGCAGTTCTTC. This rearrangement joins TRBV4-3 to TRBJ2-1, with TRBD2 as a possible D gene (6 bases). Germline CDR1 LGHNA, CDR2 YSLEER. CDR3 length: 15 residues. V dropped 1 base and J dropped 4 bases, with 11 bases sitting between them.

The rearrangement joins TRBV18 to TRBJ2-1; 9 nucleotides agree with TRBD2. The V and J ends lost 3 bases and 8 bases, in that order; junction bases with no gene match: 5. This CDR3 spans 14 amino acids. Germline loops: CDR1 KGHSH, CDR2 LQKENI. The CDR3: CASSPNSGSDEQFF. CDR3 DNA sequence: TGTGCCAGCTCACCTAATAGCGGGAGCGATGAGCAGTTCTTC.

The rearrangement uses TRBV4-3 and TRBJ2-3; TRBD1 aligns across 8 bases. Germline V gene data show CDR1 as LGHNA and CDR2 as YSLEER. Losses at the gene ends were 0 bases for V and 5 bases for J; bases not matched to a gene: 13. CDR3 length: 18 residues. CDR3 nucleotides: TGCGCCAGCAGCCAAGATAGTTTCACAGGGGGGTATGTAGATACGCAGTATTTT. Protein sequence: CASSQDSFTGGYVDTQYF.

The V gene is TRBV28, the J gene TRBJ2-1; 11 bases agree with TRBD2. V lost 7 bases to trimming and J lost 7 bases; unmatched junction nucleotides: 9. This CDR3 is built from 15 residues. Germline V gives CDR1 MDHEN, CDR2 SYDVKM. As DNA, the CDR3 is TGTGCCAGCACACACTTAGCGGGAGGGTTGAATGAGCAGTTCTTC. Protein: CASTHLAGGLNEQFF.

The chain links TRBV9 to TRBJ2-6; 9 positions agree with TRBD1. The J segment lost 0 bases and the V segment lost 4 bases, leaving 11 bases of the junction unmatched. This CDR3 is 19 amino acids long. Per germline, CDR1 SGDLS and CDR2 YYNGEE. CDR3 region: CASSHPLGQGHSGANVLTF. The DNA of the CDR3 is TGTGCCAGCAGCCACCCCCTCGGACAGGGGCACTCTGGGGCCAACGTCCTGACTTTC.

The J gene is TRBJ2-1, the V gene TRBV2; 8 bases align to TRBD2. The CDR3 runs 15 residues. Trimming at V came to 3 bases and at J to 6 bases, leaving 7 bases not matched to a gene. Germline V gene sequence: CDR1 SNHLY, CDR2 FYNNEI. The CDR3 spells CASSDGRTSTNEQFF. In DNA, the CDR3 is TGTGCCAGCAGTGATGGTAGGACTAGCACCAATGAGCAGTTCTTC.

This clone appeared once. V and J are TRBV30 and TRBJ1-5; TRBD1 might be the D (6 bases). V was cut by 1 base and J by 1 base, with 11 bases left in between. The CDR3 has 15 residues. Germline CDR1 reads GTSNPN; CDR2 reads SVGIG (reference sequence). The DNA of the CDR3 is TGTGCCTGGAGTGGAGGGGGTACAAGCAATCAGCCCCAGCATTTT. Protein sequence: CAWSGGGTSNQPQHF.

The CDR3 DNA reads as TGTGCCAGCTCACCAGCAGTGAACACTGAAGCTTTCTTT. It encodes CASSPAVNTEAFF. V usage is TRBV18 and J usage is TRBJ1-1, with D uncertain. In germline, CDR1 is KGHSH, CDR2 LQKENI. V was trimmed by 2 bases and J by 0 bases, leaving 4 bases between them. The CDR3 totals 13 residues.

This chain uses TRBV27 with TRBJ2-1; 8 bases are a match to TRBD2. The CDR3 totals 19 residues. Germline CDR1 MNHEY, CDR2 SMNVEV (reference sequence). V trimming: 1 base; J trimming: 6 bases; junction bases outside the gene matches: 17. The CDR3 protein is CASSLFPRFSGTRLNEQFF. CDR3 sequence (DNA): TGTGCCAGCAGTTTATTCCCCCGATTTAGCGGGACTCGCCTCAATGAGCAGTTCTTC.

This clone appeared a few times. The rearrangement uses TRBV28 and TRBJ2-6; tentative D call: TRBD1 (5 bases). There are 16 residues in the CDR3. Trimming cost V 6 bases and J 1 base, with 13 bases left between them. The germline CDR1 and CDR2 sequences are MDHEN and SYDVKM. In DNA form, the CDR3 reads TGTGCCAGCAGCTCAACTGCAGGGTCTGGGGCCAACGTCCTGACTTTC. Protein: CASSSTAGSGANVLTF.

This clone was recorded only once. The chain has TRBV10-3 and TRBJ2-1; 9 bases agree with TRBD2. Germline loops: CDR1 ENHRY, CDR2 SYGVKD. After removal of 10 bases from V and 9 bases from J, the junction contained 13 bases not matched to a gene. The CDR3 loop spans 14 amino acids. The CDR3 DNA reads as TGTGCCACCCGAAACCGCTTGCGGGAGGGTGAGCAGTTCTTC. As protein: CATRNRLREGEQFF.

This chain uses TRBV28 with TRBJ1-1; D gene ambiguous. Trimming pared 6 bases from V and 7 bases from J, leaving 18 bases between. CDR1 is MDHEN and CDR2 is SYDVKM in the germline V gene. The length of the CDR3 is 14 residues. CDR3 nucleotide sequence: TGTGCCAGCAGAATAAGTGGACCACTGGGTGAAGCTTTCTTT. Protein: CASRISGPLGEAFF.

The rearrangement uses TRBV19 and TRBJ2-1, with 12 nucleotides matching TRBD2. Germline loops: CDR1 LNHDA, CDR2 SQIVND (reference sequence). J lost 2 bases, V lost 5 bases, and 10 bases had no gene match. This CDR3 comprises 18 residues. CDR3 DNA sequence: TGTGCCAGTAGTCCCCAGGCTCTAGCGGGAGGGCCCTACAATGAGCAGTTCTTC. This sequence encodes CASSPQALAGGPYNEQFF. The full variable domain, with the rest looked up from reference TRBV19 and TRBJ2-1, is DGGITQSPKYLFRKEGQNVTLSCEQNLNHDAMYWYRQDPGQGLRLIYYSQIVNDFQKGDIAEGYSVSREKKESFPLTVTSAQKNPTAFYLCASSPQALAGGPYNEQFFGPGTRLTVL.

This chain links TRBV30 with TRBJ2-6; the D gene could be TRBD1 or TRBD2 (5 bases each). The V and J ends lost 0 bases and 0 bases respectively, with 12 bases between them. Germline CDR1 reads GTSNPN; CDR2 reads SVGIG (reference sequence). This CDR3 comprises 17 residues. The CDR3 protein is CAWSVGRRDSGANVLTF. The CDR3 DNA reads TGTGCCTGGAGTGTGGGGCGACGGGACTCTGGGGCCAACGTCCTGACTTTC.

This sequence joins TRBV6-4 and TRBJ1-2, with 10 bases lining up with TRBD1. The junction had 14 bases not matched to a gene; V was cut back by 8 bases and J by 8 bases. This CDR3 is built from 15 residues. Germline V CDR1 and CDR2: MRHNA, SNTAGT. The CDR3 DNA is TGTGCCAGCCACTCTGGGGGACAGGGGACTAACGGCTACACCTTC. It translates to CASHSGGQGTNGYTF.

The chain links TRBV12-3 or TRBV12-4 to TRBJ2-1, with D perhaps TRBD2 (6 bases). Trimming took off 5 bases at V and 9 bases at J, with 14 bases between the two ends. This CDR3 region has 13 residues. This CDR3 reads CASSPGTFPEQFF. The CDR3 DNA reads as TGTGCCAGCAGTCCCGGGACTTTTCCTGAGCAGTTCTTC.

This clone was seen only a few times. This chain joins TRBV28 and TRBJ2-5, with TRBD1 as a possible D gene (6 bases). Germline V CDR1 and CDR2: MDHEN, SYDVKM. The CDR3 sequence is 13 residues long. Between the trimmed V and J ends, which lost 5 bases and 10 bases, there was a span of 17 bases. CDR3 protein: CASSPQTGWDQYF. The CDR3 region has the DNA TGTGCCAGCAGTCCCCAGACAGGTTGGGACCAGTACTTC.

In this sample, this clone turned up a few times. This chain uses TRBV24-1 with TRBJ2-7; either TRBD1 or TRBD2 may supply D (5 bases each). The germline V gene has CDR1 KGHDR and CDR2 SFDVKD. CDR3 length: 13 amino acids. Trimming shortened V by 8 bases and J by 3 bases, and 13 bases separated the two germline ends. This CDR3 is CATMGRGDYEQYF. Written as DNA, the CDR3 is TGTGCCACCATGGGACGTGGGGACTACGAGCAGTACTTC.